This T cell receptor beta chain was retrieved from a study of cytomegalovirus exposure and HLA in healthy donors listed by TCRdb under 2017. Regarding the complete study: In an earlier analysis of about 560 of the donors, under 300 Gb of sequence data and some 120 million unique TCR beta sequences from roughly 200 million T cells were reported. An earlier analysis of around 580 of the donors used high-throughput TCR beta sequencing to judge whether each TCR beta V gene segment behaved as functional or pseudogenic. Of the approximately 400 genotyped donors, roughly 76% were placed in the genetic ancestry cluster associated with self-reported Caucasian donors. On average, over 200,000 unique TCR beta nucleotide sequences were sequenced per donor among 398 genotyped donors of the cohort, with roughly 18% of those sequences being non-productive. The later analysis used no new phenotypic data to find candidate immune exposures, relying instead on TCR beta sequences and their occurrence across donors. An early release that covered 640 HLA-typed donors contained approximately 290 gigabases of sequencing data and some 87 million unique TCR sequences. Alongside the repertoire data, information on donor age, sex, ethnicity and CMV serostatus was compiled. All discovery cohort repertoires had been generated on a single sequencing platform. A few DR-DQ haplotypes were treated as single units for association and clustering because of strong linkage in the cohort. To predict cytomegalovirus infection status, the study combined high-throughput TCR immunosequencing, statistical association of individual TCRs with disease status, and machine learning. Genome-wide SNP genotypes for about 60% of the roughly 700 donors were used in a later genetic analysis, which treated that subset as a discovery cohort. In addition to the first cohort of around 670 subjects, a separate validation cohort of about 120 different subjects was used. The study aimed to test whether cataloging public T cell receptors could reveal signatures of past pathogen exposure. HLA typing included class I and class II loci at four-digit resolution. A later analysis re-examined previously published TCR beta repertoires from roughly 720 donors and added high-resolution HLA genotyping to investigate patterns of TCR occurrence. The study profiled the T cell repertoires of some 610 subjects by immunosequencing and related them to cytomegalovirus serostatus. Typing coverage varied by locus: roughly 629-630 donors for A, B, C, DRB1 and DQB1; roughly 520 for DQA1; approximately 610 for DPA1; approximately 470 for DPB1. Beyond this particular receptor, the publication reports: For the cohort, immune exposure information was limited to CMV serostatus. Linkage disequilibrium might explain the correlated functional status among segregating V segments, but an unknown experimental factor could not be excluded. In a later genetic analysis, a missense DCLRE1C variant was associated with V-gene and J-gene trimming of TCR beta chains, and the association was replicated in an independent cohort. A further reported finding was that TCR beta sequences accurately predicted the HLA-A and HLA-B alleles for most subjects in the first cohort. Some IMGT-functional V segments, including TRBV6-2 and TRBV6-3, could not be distinguished by the 87-base-pair reads and were therefore excluded. Presence/absence analyses assumed roughly uniform sequencing depth across donors, an assumption that may not hold. The cohort was sequenced for TCR beta chains only, and without alpha or paired-chain data the features that could be detected were limited. The authors suggested that the approach could potentially be extended to other disease states and immunological phenotypes. In a later analysis, HLA-associated TCR beta chains showed more clonal expansion and lower generation probabilities than non-associated chains that were equally common. Around 16 rarely observed V segments, including chromosome 9 orphons, were excluded from the earlier analysis of about 600 of the donors because counts were too low. A total of 150 or so TCR beta chains were listed by the study as associated with cytomegalovirus. In a later genetic analysis, fewer N-insertions in productive TCRs were reported among donors in an Asian-associated ancestry cluster than the roughly 640-donor mean. In a later analysis, TCR association rates were found to vary across HLA loci, with the most associated TCRs seen for DRB1 alleles and the fewest for HLA-C alleles. The classifier was reported to diagnose cytomegalovirus status with high specificity and sensitivity in both the original cohort and the validation cohort. Assigning TCR associations to individual alleles was difficult when HLA alleles, especially DR and DQ, strongly co-occurred. Specific HLA alleles were associated with 15,000 to 20,000 TCR beta sequences at a false discovery rate of 0.05 in a later analysis. While some public TCRs were present in many individuals, most TCR sequences turned up only very rarely across donors. Most CMV-associated TCR beta chains appeared to be HLA-restricted in a later analysis, and the HLA associations seemed to be driven largely by CMV exposure. A cluster of highly shared sequence variants was judged likely to be a technical artifact of the sequencing pipeline. In an earlier analysis of about 600 of the donors, most TCR beta V segments appeared in productive rearrangements about 90% or about 30% of the time, broadly matching IMGT annotations. Because HLA typing was missing for some donors at each locus, association tests included only the typed subset. In vitro tests confirmed that a few of the cytomegalovirus-associated TCR beta chains recognize cytomegalovirus antigens. According to a later analysis, parvovirus B19, influenza, CMV and Epstein-Barr virus appeared linked to several top co-occurrence clusters.

CDR1 is given as SGHAT and CDR2 as FQNNGV, both from the germline V gene. The CDR3 has 15 amino acids, counting the end cysteine and phenylalanine. The kept DNA is CDR3 alone, 45 bases in frame from the first base. Trimming takes 1 base off V and 2 bases off J; junction bases not matched to a gene: 1. The cohort was made up of about 610 healthy bone marrow donors. At the time of sampling, every cohort member was nominally healthy, though immune exposures that went unrecorded were likely present. The donor was CMV seronegative and belonged to the group of 320 or so seronegative cohort members. Every donor gave a peripheral blood sample, and the peripheral blood mononuclear cells from that sample were used for TCR beta sequencing. Genomic DNA was extracted from the blood cell samples with the Qiagen DNeasy Blood Extraction Kit. The method was the immunoSEQ multiplex PCR assay. For the multiplex PCR, a mixture combining 60 forward primers for TCR Vbeta segments and 13 reverse primers for TCR Jbeta segments was used. Amplification of the CDR3 region of rearranged TCR beta genes was performed with a multiplex PCR assay on genomic DNA. The Illumina HiSeq System was used to sequence the amplified TCR beta libraries as 87-base-pair reads. Per the authors' processing: In a later analysis, some 80 million unique TCR beta chains were counted across the roughly 610 repertoires, and approximately 9.9 million of these chains were shared by at least two donors. To remove PCR and sequencing errors, raw reads were error-corrected and collapsed into unique sequences using a nearest-neighbor algorithm that merged closely related sequences. CDR3 sequences were aligned to IMGT reference sequences to assign V, D and J gene segments. For a sequence to be retained, a match of at least six nucleotides to both a V gene segment and a J gene segment was required. A rearrangement counted as productive if the CDR3 had no stop codons and remained in frame with V and J, and every other rearrangement counted as non-productive. Following IMGT convention, CDR3 was defined as the stretch from the second conserved V-encoded cysteine to the conserved J-encoded phenylalanine. The earlier analysis of some 600 of the donors excluded sequences that lacked an unambiguous match to a single V gene segment. In an earlier analysis of almost 600 of the donors, a V segment was called functional when productive rearrangements were above 56.7%, and segregating when the standard deviation between donors exceeded 5%. To diagnose cytomegalovirus status from the catalog of TCR beta chain sequences, a statistical classification framework was built. A later analysis assigned V and J genes by comparing TCR nucleotide sequences with IMGT/GENE-DB human TR gene sequences. In a later analysis, CDR3 sequences and most-parsimonious VDJ recombination scenarios were assigned using the TCRdist pipeline. In a later analysis, each TCR beta chain was defined by its CDR3 amino acid sequence together with its V-gene family, and reads lacking a unique V-gene family were excluded. A later analysis removed 600 or so highly shared, low-generation-probability nucleotide sequences to deal with suspected cross-contamination and a sequencing artifact. In a later analysis, a clonal expansion index for each public chain was calculated from normalized within-repertoire ranks of inferred template counts. In a later analysis, generation probabilities were computed using a VDJ recombination model fitted to out-of-frame rearrangements, and the results were checked against IGoR. Hypergeometric tests were used in a later analysis to score TCR-TCR, TCR-HLA and TCR-CMV co-occurrence, with a repertoire-size bias correction applied to the TCR pairs. In a later analysis, false discovery rates were estimated by permuting HLA or CMV assignments 20 times. In a later analysis, co-occurring TCRs were grouped with DBSCAN, and TCRdist sequence similarity was added when clustering was performed within HLA-allele-positive subsets. Repertoires with fewer than 30,000 or more than 120,000 public chains, plus five repertoires with anomalous nucleotide sharing, were excluded from co-occurrence clustering. TCRdb holds this immuneACCESS table with in-frame rearrangements only. Some clones are missing; in checked studies, unresolved V genes explain under half, and the rest has no known cause. From that table come the V and J calls and clone size; the DNA was used to work out D and trimming. Recorded for this sample are about 260,000 clones; under 80% of them occurred a single time. Jointly, the top ten make up 2% to 2.5% of the sample.

As concerns this clone: Its antigen is still unknown. No much larger clonotype is one base removed from it; base qualities were not supplied.

The specimen sequenced was PBMCs. The sequence links TRBV11-2 to TRBJ2-3; 9 bases in between match TRBD2. The receptor comes from a female donor in good health and CMV-seronegative. The nucleotides are TGTGCCAGCAGCTTAGGGACTAGCGACACAGATACGCAGTATTTT. Its translation is CASSLGTSDTDTQYF.